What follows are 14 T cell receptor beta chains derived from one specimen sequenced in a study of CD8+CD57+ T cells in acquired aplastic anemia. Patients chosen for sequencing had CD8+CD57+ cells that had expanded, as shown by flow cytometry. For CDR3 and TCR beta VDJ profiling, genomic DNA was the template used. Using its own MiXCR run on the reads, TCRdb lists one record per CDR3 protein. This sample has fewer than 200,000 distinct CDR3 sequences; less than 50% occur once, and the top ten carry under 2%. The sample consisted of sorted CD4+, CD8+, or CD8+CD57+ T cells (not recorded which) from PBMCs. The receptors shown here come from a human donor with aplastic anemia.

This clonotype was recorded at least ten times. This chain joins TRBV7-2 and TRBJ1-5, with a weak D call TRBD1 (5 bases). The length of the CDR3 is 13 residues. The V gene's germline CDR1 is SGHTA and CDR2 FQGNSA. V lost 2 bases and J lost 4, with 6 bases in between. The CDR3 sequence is CASSLRGNQPQHF. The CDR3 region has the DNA TGTGCCAGCAGCTTAAGGGGAAATCAGCCCCAGCATTTT. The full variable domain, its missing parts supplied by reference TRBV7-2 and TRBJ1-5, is GAGVSQSPSNKVTEKGKDVELRCDPISGHTALYWYRQSLGQGLEFLIYFQGNSAPDKSGLPSDRFSAERTGGSVSTLTIQRTQQEDSAVYLCASSLRGNQPQHFGDGTRLSIL.

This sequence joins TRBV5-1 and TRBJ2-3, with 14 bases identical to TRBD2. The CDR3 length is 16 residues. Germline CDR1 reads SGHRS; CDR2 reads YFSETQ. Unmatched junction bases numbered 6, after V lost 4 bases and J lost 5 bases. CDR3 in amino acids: CASSTGTSGGRDTQYF. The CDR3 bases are TGCGCCAGCAGCACCGGGACTAGCGGGGGCAGAGATACGCAGTATTTT.

Here the CDR3 DNA reads TGTGCCAGTAGCCGGGACAGGGAGGCCGGGGAGCTGTTTTTT. It translates to CASSRDREAGELFF. The chain combines TRBV19 with TRBJ2-2, with 9 bases lining up with TRBD1. J gave up 6 bases and V 6 bases, and 5 bases lay outside the gene matches. Germline V gives CDR1 LNHDA, CDR2 SQIVND (reference sequence). This CDR3 has 14 amino acids.

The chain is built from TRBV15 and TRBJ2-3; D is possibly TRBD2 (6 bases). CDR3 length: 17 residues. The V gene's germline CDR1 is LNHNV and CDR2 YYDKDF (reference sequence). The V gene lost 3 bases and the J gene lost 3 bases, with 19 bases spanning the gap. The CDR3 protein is CATSSQVFGAGTDTQYF. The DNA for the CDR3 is TGTGCCACCAGCAGCCAAGTCTTCGGGGCGGGGACAGATACGCAGTATTTT.

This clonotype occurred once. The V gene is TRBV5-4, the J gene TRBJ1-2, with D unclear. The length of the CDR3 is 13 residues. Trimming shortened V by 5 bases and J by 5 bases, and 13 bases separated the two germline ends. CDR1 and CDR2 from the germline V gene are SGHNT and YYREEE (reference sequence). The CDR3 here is CASSPIPEYGYTF. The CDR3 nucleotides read TGTGCCAGCAGTCCCATTCCGGAGTATGGCTACACCTTC.

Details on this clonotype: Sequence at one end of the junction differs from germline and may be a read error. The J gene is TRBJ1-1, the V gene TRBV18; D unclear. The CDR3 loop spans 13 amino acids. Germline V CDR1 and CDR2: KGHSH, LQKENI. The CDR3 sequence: CAGSSGQNTEAFF. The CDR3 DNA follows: TGTGCCGGCTCATCTGGGCAGAACACTGAAGCTTTCTTT.

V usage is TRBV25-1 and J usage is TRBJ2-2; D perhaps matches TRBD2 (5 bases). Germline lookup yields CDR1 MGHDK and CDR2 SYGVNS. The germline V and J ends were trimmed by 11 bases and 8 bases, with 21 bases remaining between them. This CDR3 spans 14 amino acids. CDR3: CAGNTPSEVGELFF. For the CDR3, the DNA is TGTGCCGGCAATACCCCTTCGGAGGTTGGGGAGCTGTTTTTT.

Written as DNA, the CDR3 is TGCAGTGCTCCGGGCCTTTATGGCTACACCTTC. It translates to CSAPGLYGYTF. The V and J genes are TRBV20-1 and TRBJ1-2; unclear D gene. Germline CDR1 reads DFQATT; CDR2 reads SNEGSKA (reference sequence). This CDR3 comprises 11 residues. The V and J ends lost 5 bases and 5 bases respectively, with 9 bases between them.

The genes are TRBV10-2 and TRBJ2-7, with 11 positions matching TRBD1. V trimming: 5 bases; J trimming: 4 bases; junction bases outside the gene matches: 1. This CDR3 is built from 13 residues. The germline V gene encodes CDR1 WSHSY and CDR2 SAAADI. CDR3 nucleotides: TGCGCCAGCAGTCGGGACAGGGGGTACGAGCAGTACTTC. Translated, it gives CASSRDRGYEQYF.

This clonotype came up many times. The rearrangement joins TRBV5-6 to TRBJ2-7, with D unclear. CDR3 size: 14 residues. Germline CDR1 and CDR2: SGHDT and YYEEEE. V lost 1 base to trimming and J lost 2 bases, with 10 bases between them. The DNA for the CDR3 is TGTGCCAGCAGCTTGCGTGAGTCTGCCTACGAGCAGTACTTC. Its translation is CASSLRESAYEQYF.

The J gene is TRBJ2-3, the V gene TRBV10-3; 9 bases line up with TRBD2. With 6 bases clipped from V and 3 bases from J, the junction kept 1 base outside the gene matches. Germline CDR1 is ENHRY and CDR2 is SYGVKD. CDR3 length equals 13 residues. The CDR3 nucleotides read TGTGCCATCAGGGCGGGGGGGACAGATACGCAGTATTTT. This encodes CAIRAGGTDTQYF.

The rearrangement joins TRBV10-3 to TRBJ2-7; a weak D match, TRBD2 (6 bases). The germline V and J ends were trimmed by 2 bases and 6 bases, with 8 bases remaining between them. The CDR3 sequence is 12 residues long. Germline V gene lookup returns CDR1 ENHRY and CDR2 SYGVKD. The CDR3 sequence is CAISEGGLEQYF. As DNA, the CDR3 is TGTGCCATCAGTGAGGGGGGACTCGAGCAGTACTTC.

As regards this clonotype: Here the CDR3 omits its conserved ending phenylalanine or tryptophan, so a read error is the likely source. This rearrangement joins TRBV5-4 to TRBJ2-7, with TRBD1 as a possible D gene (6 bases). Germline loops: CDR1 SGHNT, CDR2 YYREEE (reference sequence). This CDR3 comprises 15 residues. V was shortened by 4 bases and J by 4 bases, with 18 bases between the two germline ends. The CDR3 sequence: CASSQDPTTGYEQYL. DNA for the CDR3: TGTGCCAGCAGCCAGGACCCCACGACAGGATACGAGCAGTACCTC.

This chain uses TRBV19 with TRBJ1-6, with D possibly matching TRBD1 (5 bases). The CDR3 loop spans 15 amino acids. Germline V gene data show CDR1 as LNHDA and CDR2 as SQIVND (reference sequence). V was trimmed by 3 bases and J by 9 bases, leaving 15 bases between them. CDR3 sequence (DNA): TGTGCCAGTAGTATTTCGAGGGATGGGGGTTCACCCCTCCACTTT. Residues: CASSISRDGGSPLHF.